The 17 T cell receptor beta chains below all came from one sample that was sequenced in a study of blood T cell repertoires in COVID-19. Only in-frame clones appear in the TCRdb table, and some are missing; sequencing was by immunoSEQ multiplex PCR. The repertoire includes roughly 100,000 clones, roughly 86% of them detected once, and 7.5% to 10% sits in the top ten. The sample consisted of peripheral blood. These receptors originate from a man aged 40-50 years with active or convalescent COVID-19.

The chain couples TRBV19 to TRBJ1-1; possibly TRBD1 for D (6 bases). Germline V lookup: CDR1 LNHDA, CDR2 SQIVND (reference sequence). This CDR3 comprises 17 residues. V lost 6 bases, J lost 3 bases, and 23 bases lay in between. CDR3 loop: CASRGKGEWRTDTEAFF. The CDR3 bases are TGTGCCAGTAGAGGCAAGGGGGAATGGCGCACGGACACTGAAGCTTTCTTT. The full variable domain, its missing parts supplied by reference TRBV19 and TRBJ1-1, is DGGITQSPKYLFRKEGQNVTLSCEQNLNHDAMYWYRQDPGQGLRLIYYSQIVNDFQKGDIAEGYSVSREKKESFPLTVTSAQKNPTAFYLCASRGKGEWRTDTEAFFGQGTRLTVV.

The V call is TRBV6-2 or TRBV6-3, the J call TRBJ1-5; the D is unclear. In germline, CDR1 is MNHEY, CDR2 SVGEGT. The CDR3 contains 15 residues. Trimming stripped 2 bases from V and 0 bases from J, with 8 bases between. CDR3 protein: CASSYLGSSNQPQHF. CDR3 nucleotide sequence: TGTGCCAGCAGTTACCTCGGGTCTAGCAATCAGCCCCAGCATTTT.

In DNA, the CDR3 is TGCGCCAGCAGCCAAGAAGGAGAGGCCTACGAGCAGTACTTC. This codes for CASSQEGEAYEQYF. V usage is TRBV4-1 and J usage is TRBJ2-7; no definite D call. CDR3 length equals 14 residues. Trimming removed 0 bases at V and 2 bases at J, with 8 bases between. Germline-derived CDR1 and CDR2 are MGHRA and YSYEKL.

DNA of the CDR3: TGTGCCAGCAGCTCCAAGGGGGCAGGGGCTGGAGCTTTCTTT. Residues: CASSSKGAGAGAFF. The chain is built from TRBV3-1 (or the pseudogene TRBV3-2) and TRBJ1-1, with TRBD1 identical over 7 bases. With 5 bases clipped from V and 10 bases from J, the junction kept 13 bases outside the gene matches. The CDR3 loop spans 14 amino acids. Germline V CDR1 and CDR2: LGHDT, YNNKEL (reference sequence).

V and J are TRBV6-1 and TRBJ2-1; D possibly corresponds to TRBD2 (6 bases). V was clipped by 0 bases and J by 0 bases, with 6 bases between them. CDR3 length: 15 residues. Looked up from germline, CDR1 is MNHNS and CDR2 is SASEGT. As DNA, the CDR3 is TGTGCCAGCAGTGAAGCGGGGGGCTCCTACAATGAGCAGTTCTTC. Translating gives CASSEAGGSYNEQFF.

The gene calls are TRBV18 and TRBJ1-1, with D tentatively TRBD1 (6 bases). Trimming removed 7 bases at V and 0 bases at J, with 9 bases between. CDR3 size: 13 residues. The germline V gene encodes CDR1 KGHSH and CDR2 LQKENI. For the CDR3, the DNA is TGTGCCAGCTTGGACAGCATGAACACTGAAGCTTTCTTT. Amino acid sequence: CASLDSMNTEAFF.

This chain joins TRBV5-6 and TRBJ1-5; D gene unclear. CDR1 and CDR2 (germline): SGHDT, YYEEEE. This CDR3 is 15 amino acids long. The germline V and J ends were trimmed by 0 bases and 4 bases, with 11 bases remaining between them. The CDR3 here is CASSLVSQPNQPQHF. The CDR3 DNA sequence: TGTGCCAGCAGCTTGGTCTCACAACCGAATCAGCCCCAGCATTTT.

Comment on this clone: The same CDR3 also results from other DNA sequences found in this sample. V usage is TRBV5-1 and J usage is TRBJ1-3, with a possible D match to TRBD1 (5 bases). Germline lookup yields CDR1 SGHRS and CDR2 YFSETQ. The CDR3 is 14 amino acids. V was clipped by 0 bases and J by 3 bases, with 7 bases between them. In nucleotides, the CDR3 is TGCGCCAGCAGCTTGGCAGGGATTGGAAACACCATATATTTT. Residues: CASSLAGIGNTIYF.

The chain couples TRBV10-3 to TRBJ1-1; D uncertain. The germline V and J ends were trimmed by 7 bases and 0 bases, with 9 bases remaining between them. The V gene's germline CDR1 is ENHRY and CDR2 SYGVKD. This CDR3 is 13 amino acids long. CDR3: CAIMTEVNTEAFF. For the CDR3, the DNA is TGTGCCATCATGACGGAGGTGAACACTGAAGCTTTCTTT.

The chain recombines TRBV24-1 with TRBJ2-3; a weak D match, TRBD2 (6 bases). The V gene's germline CDR1 is KGHDR and CDR2 SFDVKD. This CDR3 is built from 15 residues. V lost 8 bases to trimming and J lost 2 bases, with 16 bases between them. The CDR3: CATNREVYITDTQYF. The CDR3 nucleotides read TGTGCCACCAATAGGGAGGTCTACATCACAGATACGCAGTATTTT.

The table lists this clone with a count of one. The chain carries TRBV7-8 and TRBJ1-4, with unresolved D. Trimming shortened V by 0 bases and J by 4 bases, and 9 bases separated the two germline ends. The CDR3 extends over 15 amino acids. Germline V gene sequence: CDR1 SGHVS, CDR2 FQNEAQ. CDR3 nucleotide sequence: TGTGCCAGCAGCTTAGCGCGCAGACATAATGAAAAACTGTTTTTT. This codes for CASSLARRHNEKLFF. The entire variable domain, with the rest obtained from reference TRBV7-8 and TRBJ1-4, is as follows: GAGVSQSPRYKVAKRGQDVALRCDPISGHVSLFWYQQALGQGPEFLTYFQNEAQLDKSGLPSDRFFAERPEGSVSTLKIQRTQQEDSAVYLCASSLARRHNEKLFFGSGTQLSVL.

CDR3 in DNA: TGTGCCAGCAGCTTAAGGACAGGTATGAACACTGAAGCTTTCTTT. As protein: CASSLRTGMNTEAFF. This sequence joins TRBV7-9 and TRBJ1-1; 7 positions match TRBD1. The V and J ends lost 2 bases and 0 bases, in that order; junction bases with no gene match: 3. This CDR3 is built from 15 residues. CDR1 and CDR2 from the germline V gene are SEHNR and FQNEAQ (reference sequence). The full variable domain, with the rest looked up from reference TRBV7-9 and TRBJ1-1, is DTGVSQNPRHKITKRGQNVTFRCDPISEHNRLYWYRQTLGQGPEFLTYFQNEAQLEKSRLLSDRFSAERPKGSFSTLEIQRTEQGDSAMYLCASSLRTGMNTEAFFGQGTRLTVV.

V is TRBV6-2 or TRBV6-3 and J is TRBJ1-1, with 8 bases identical to TRBD1. With 6 bases clipped from V and 2 bases from J, the junction kept 8 bases outside the gene matches. The CDR3 covers 15 residues. The V gene's germline CDR1 is MNHEY and CDR2 SVGEGT. This chain's CDR3 is CASSRTGMGNTEAFF. The DNA for the CDR3 is TGTGCCAGCAGCCGGACAGGGATGGGAAACACTGAAGCTTTCTTT.

V usage is TRBV5-1 and J usage is TRBJ2-7, with 9 bases that match TRBD2. J lost 4 bases, V lost 6 bases, and 11 bases had no gene match. Germline assignment: CDR1 SGHRS and CDR2 YFSETQ. This CDR3 comprises 15 residues. The CDR3 DNA reads TGCGCCAGCACCCTGCGGGGTAGCGGGGGATACGAGCAGTACTTC. Its protein is CASTLRGSGGYEQYF.

This chain connects TRBV14 to TRBJ2-5; 8 bases are shared with TRBD2. The V segment lost 4 bases and the J segment 4 bases; nucleotides outside the gene matches: 8. Germline-derived CDR1 and CDR2 are SGHDN and FVKESK. The CDR3 runs 15 residues. The CDR3 DNA reads as TGTGCCAGCAGCCTTGGGGGGACTAGTCGAGAGACCCAGTACTTC. It encodes CASSLGGTSRETQYF.

The rearrangement uses TRBV18 and TRBJ1-1; TRBD1 agrees at 7 bases. The CDR3 runs to 17 residues. Germline assignment: CDR1 KGHSH and CDR2 LQKENI. With 0 bases clipped from V and 3 bases from J, the junction kept 10 bases outside the gene matches. The CDR3: CASSPPNRGTKHTEAFF. The CDR3 region has the DNA TGTGCCAGCTCACCACCGAACAGGGGTACTAAACACACTGAAGCTTTCTTT.

This clone was detected once. The rearrangement joins TRBV4-3 to TRBJ2-5, with TRBD2 identical over 14 bases. CDR1 is LGHNA, CDR2 YSLEER, per germline. The CDR3 has 18 amino acids. V shed 4 bases and J 7 bases; nucleotides not matched to a gene: 14. CDR3 sequence (DNA): TGCGCCAGCAGCCTGGAGAGGGGACTAGCGGGGGCCGGGGGGACCCAGTACTTC. It is translated as CASSLERGLAGAGGTQYF.